This T cell receptor beta chain was observed in a study of human T cells and chemical hapten exposure. Time point given: pre-sensitization, week 0. Specified treatment: therapeutic diphenylcyclopropenone sensitization with weekly scalp DPC. This clonotype was seen repeatedly, ten times or more. TCRdb called the RACE reads again in MiXCR, with one record for every CDR3 protein. This table has about 74,000 distinct CDR3 sequences, 12% to 15% appearing once. The CDR3 extends over 14 amino acids. CDR1 and CDR2 from the germline V gene are MNHNS and SASEGT. The V gene end was trimmed by 4 bases and the J gene end by 7 bases; junction bases not matched to a gene: 7.

This receptor was identified in a woman aged 45-60 years with alopecia areata. Some clones in this sample may be carry-over from other donors' samples. The chain employs TRBV6-1 and TRBJ1-5, with TRBD1 matching 7 bases. The material was whole blood, obtained in connection with sensitization to the hapten diphenylcyclopropenone (DPC). The CDR3 nucleotides are TGTGCCAGCAGTGGCCGACAGGGACGACAGCCCCAGCATTTT. Amino acid sequence: CASSGRQGRQPQHF.